This TCR beta chain was sequenced for a study of T-cell memory formation after mild COVID-19. Regarding the study as a whole: Clones that contracted clustered mainly in CM and EM if CD4+ and in EMRA if CD8+. Balance between CD4 and CD8 was seen in clones contracting day 15 to 85, and a CD4+ lean was seen in later expanders. There was no confirmation that second-wave clones peaking on day 37 were SARS-CoV-2 specific.

As to this clonotype: Antigen unknown.

This CDR3 region has 13 residues. Trimming took 2 bases from V and 9 from J; bases not matched to a gene: 4. Germline CDR1 SGDLS, CDR2 YYNGEE. TCRdb reanalysed the 5' RACE reads using MiXCR and keeps one entry per CDR3 protein. This sample has 450,000 to 650,000 distinct CDR3 sequences, with roughly 22% found just once. The receptor comes from an adult woman who had mild COVID-19 (a few samples of this study predate the infection). Cell type and time point are not known. The specimen was PBMCs or a T cell subset sorted from them (not recorded which). The chain employs TRBV9 and TRBJ2-1; 8 bases are a match to TRBD2. CDR3 sequence: CASSVGLAGEQFF. DNA for the CDR3: TGTGCCAGCAGCGTTGGCCTAGCGGGTGAGCAGTTCTTC.